This T cell receptor (beta chain) was captured in a study of T cells in Graves' hyperthyroidism and ophthalmopathy (dated by TCRdb to about 2019). Turning to the overall study: Peripheral blood was sampled at the time of initial diagnosis, prior to any treatment. A discovery cohort of 95 to 100 patients, roughly 45 with Graves' ophthalmopathy and under 60 with stable Graves' hyperthyroidism, was used to find distinguishing TCR V-J signatures. Whether ophthalmopathy could be predicted prospectively was tested in an independent validation cohort made up of approximately 19 hyperthyroidism patients plus 17 patients who later progressed to ophthalmopathy. The 100 or so discovery patients were randomly split 7:3 into training and test sets. In more than 5 Graves' hyperthyroidism patients, the study also compared T-cell repertoires from thyroid tissue with T-cell repertoires from blood. After blood sampling, hyperthyroidism patients were treated with methimazole at a starting dose of 30 mg daily, and ophthalmopathy patients were treated with high-dose intravenous methylprednisolone. TCR Vbeta CDR3 sequencing of approximately 140 peripheral blood samples (43 ophthalmopathy, about 74 hyperthyroidism and some 17 progressor patients) is reported in the paper.

Ophthalmopathy patients had moderately to severely active disease, Clinical Activity Score of at least 3, NOSPECS grade of at least 4, and duration under 3 months. Exclusion was applied to patients with uncontrolled infections, other autoimmune diseases, pregnancy or lactation. Clinical symptoms, serum thyroxine and TRAb, thyroid ultrasound, and orbital computed tomography formed the basis for the diagnoses. Ficoll-Paque density gradient centrifugation was used to isolate PBMCs from around 10 ml of fresh peripheral blood. Total RNA was extracted using Trizol reagent, and RNA quality was assessed on an Agilent 2100 Bioanalyzer. About this clonotype: There is no known antigen for this receptor. Per-nucleotide qualities are absent, and no much larger clonotype sits a single base away.

Germline trimming: 2 bases from V, 1 base from J; junction bases outside gene matches: 14. The germline V gene encodes CDR1 MNHEY and CDR2 SVGAGI. Spanning cysteine to phenylalanine, the CDR3 consists of 19 amino acids. Just CDR3 DNA is preserved here, 57 bases in frame from base 1. Amplification of TCR beta CDR3 regions was carried out from RNA transcripts. The first round of RT-PCR for the TCR CDR3 was performed with the HTBI primer set and the Qiagen OneStep RT-PCR kit. The libraries were constructed in a second round of multiplex PCR and then size-selected and purified. Paired-end sequencing of the libraries was performed with 100 bp reads on an Illumina HiSeq2000. In the source study's methods: Raw data were processed with SOAPnuke, discarding reads with adapters, uncalled bases, mean Phred below 15, or no exact constant-primer or identifier match. High-quality paired reads were merged using COPE v1.2.5, and each unique nucleotide sequence was defined as a clonotype. Clonotypes were aligned to IMGT TRBV, TRBD and TRBJ reference segments using MiTCR v1.1. The analysis included only V-J combinations with a frequency above 0.0001, which together covered 99% to 99.2% of the repertoires. The TCS score was defined as F50 (clonal expansion) divided by E x V (chaos), with BLOSUM62-based TCRdist calculated between CDR3 peptides within each V-J. Welch's t-statistics and random forest reduced around 550 V-J features to about 12, which were used in a naive Bayes classifier (R e1071). TCRdb itself trimmed the public reads at Q25 with fastp, ran MiXCR and retained productive beta chains. Every CDR3 protein is listed once, alongside the most common genes and DNA of its rows. These V and J calls originate from TCRdb's pipeline instead of the authors' own analysis. The sample table contains about 640,000 distinct CDR3 sequences; only one count was recorded for about 14% of them. The biggest ten clones account for under 15% of the sample.

Here is what the overall study found, with its caveats: Sample size was not statistically predetermined, and blinding of investigators to group allocation was not performed. A model built on a 13 V-J signature distinguished ophthalmopathy from stable hyperthyroidism, reaching roughly 88% sensitivity and about 81% specificity in cross-validation and 80%/75% in testing. Blood samples also contained most of the expanded thyroid clonotypes (frequency above 0.001), which suggests that blood repertoires may reflect thyroid immune responses. In validation, the model predicted progression to ophthalmopathy with 55% to 71% sensitivity and over 72% specificity, a median of roughly seven months before onset.

The source of this sequence is a woman aged 45-65 years with Graves' ophthalmopathy. The material sequenced was blood. The V and J genes are TRBV6-5 and TRBJ2-1; TRBD2 aligns with 7 central bases. The nucleotide sequence reads TGTGCCAGCAGTTACATCGCGGGAGTCCCCACGAGGTCCTACAATGAGCAGTTCTTC. Translated, it gives CASSYIAGVPTRSYNEQFF.